This TCR beta chain was sequenced in a study of PD-1 blockade in classical Hodgkin lymphoma. Study background: Intravenous delivery of nivolumab at 3 mg/kg to patients occurred every 2 weeks.

Profiling relied on immunoSEQ multiplex PCR, and the TCRdb table lists in-frame clones only, not all of them. The data hold roughly 7,400 clones, with 60% observed a single time. Broader study findings: The drivers behind the repertoire differences, possibly disease activity or prior therapy, remain undefined.

Remarks on this clone: The antigen remains unidentified.

The time point here: cycle 4 day 1 (C4D1), after less than 7 weeks of nivolumab. Each patient's relapse followed autologous stem cell transplantation, and brentuximab vedotin exposure varied. Researchers pulled CD8+ T cells out of thawed PBMCs using magnetic negative selection. V was shortened by 3 bases and J by 9 bases, with 21 bases between the two germline ends. Germline V lookup: CDR1 MNHEY, CDR2 SMNVEV (reference sequence). The CDR3 covers 16 residues. The sample consisted of CD8+ T cells from blood, taken before the fourth cycle of nivolumab. V gene TRBV27 combines with J gene TRBJ2-1; tentative D call: TRBD2 (6 bases). This receptor was identified in a human donor with classical Hodgkin lymphoma. In DNA form, the CDR3 reads TGTGCCAGCAGTTTCGGAACCGGGACTGGGGTCGGTGAGCAGTTCTTC. Amino acids: CASSFGTGTGVGEQFF.